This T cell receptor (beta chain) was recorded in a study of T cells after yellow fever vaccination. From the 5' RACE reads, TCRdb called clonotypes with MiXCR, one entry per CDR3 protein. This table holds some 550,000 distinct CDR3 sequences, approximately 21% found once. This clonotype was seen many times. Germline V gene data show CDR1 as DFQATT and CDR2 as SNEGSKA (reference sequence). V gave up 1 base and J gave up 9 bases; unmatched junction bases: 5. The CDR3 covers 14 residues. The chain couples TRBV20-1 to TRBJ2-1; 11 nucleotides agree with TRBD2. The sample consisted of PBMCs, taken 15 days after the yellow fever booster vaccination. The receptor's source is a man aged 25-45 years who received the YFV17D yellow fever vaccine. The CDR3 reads CSARGTSGLGEQFF. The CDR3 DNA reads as TGCAGTGCTAGAGGGACTAGCGGGCTAGGTGAGCAGTTCTTC.